The clone carrying this TCR beta chain was seen many times. The target antigen is unknown. Preparation of the TCRbeta library involved a method that used unique molecular identifiers. Each CDR3 protein gets one entry after TCRdb re-called the PCR reads with MiXCR. This sample yields fewer than 700,000 distinct CDR3 sequences, of which 23% are seen a single time; 13% to 15% belongs to the top ten. The data originate from a study of T-cell reconstitution after alpha-beta-depleted transplantation in children. Study-level findings and limits: At around two months after transplant, the alpha-beta T cells were reportedly derived from several hundred expanded clones that came from non-depleted graft cells. Surviving recipient T cells and thymic progenitors underlay high day-60 TCRbeta diversity in some patients.

This TCR was recovered from a boy in the first two years of life who had a stem cell transplant for acute myeloid leukemia, so the T cells may come from the graft donor. This specimen was PBMCs, mostly from graft donor cells, taken 360 days after TCRalphabeta/CD19-depleted stem cell transplant.

DNA of the CDR3: TGTGCCAGCAGTTTCACCCCTGCCTACGAGCAGTACTTC. Translating gives CASSFTPAYEQYF. The genes are TRBV27 and TRBJ2-7; D gene uncertain. This CDR3 has 13 residues. Germline assignment: CDR1 MNHEY and CDR2 SMNVEV (reference sequence). Trimming cost V 3 bases and J 2 bases, with 8 bases left between them.